The 31 T cell receptor beta chains below come from one sample, sequenced in a study of neoadjuvant anti-PD-1 for oral cavity cancer (dated by TCRdb to the early 2020s). The library was made by the immunoSEQ multiplex PCR assay. Not all clones reach the TCRdb copy of this immuneACCESS table, which keeps in-frame sequences only. Checked studies attribute under half of the gap to unresolved V genes and leave the rest unexplained. A total of roughly 13,000 clones appear in this sample, 73% of them only once. Of the sample, roughly 2.8% falls within the top ten clones. The sample's time point label, in plain terms: after neoadjuvant nivolumab, at surgical resection. Sequenced material: PBMCs, taken after nivolumab (anti-PD-1) treatment. These receptor sequences come from a person aged 35-79 years with oral cavity squamous cell carcinoma.

This chain connects TRBV19 to TRBJ2-7; the D is unclear. The V end lost 3 bases, the J end lost 6 bases, and 12 bases lay between the germline ends. Germline V CDR1 and CDR2: LNHDA, SQIVND (reference sequence). This CDR3 is built from 13 residues. The CDR3: CASSIHSVSEQYF. For the CDR3, the DNA is TGTGCCAGTAGTATCCATTCCGTGAGCGAGCAGTACTTC.

This clone was observed a single time. The genes are TRBV27 and TRBJ2-7, with D perhaps matching TRBD1 or TRBD2 (6 bases each). V lost 6 bases to trimming and J lost 3 bases, with 15 bases between them. Germline V gene sequence: CDR1 MNHEY, CDR2 SMNVEV (reference sequence). The CDR3 is 14 amino acids. The CDR3 DNA reads TGTGCCAGCAGCCCGGGGGCGATGAACTACGAGCAGTACTTC. Protein: CASSPGAMNYEQYF.

This clone was observed a few times. The rearrangement links TRBV7-9 to TRBJ2-7; D is unclear. The germline V gene encodes CDR1 SEHNR and CDR2 FQNEAQ (reference sequence). The V gene lost 5 bases and the J gene lost 4 bases, with 6 bases spanning the gap. The length of the CDR3 is 11 residues. The CDR3 is CASSVTYEQYF. For the CDR3, the DNA is TGTGCCAGCAGCGTTACTTACGAGCAGTACTTC.

This clone showed up just a few times. The chain carries TRBV6-1 and TRBJ1-2; D is unresolved. Germline V lookup: CDR1 MNHNS, CDR2 SASEGT. The V end lost 2 bases, the J end lost 2 bases, and 3 bases lay between the germline ends. This CDR3 is 12 amino acids long. The CDR3 region has the DNA TGTGCCAGCAGTGAACAGAACTATGGCTACACCTTC. Protein product: CASSEQNYGYTF.

This rearrangement joins TRBV10-3 to TRBJ2-5, with TRBD1 identical over 7 bases. Germline CDR1 is ENHRY and CDR2 is SYGVKD. V was pared by 3 bases and J by 5 bases, with 9 bases of the junction left unmatched. The CDR3 has 15 amino acids. The CDR3 is CAISDPAGGRETQYF. DNA of the CDR3: TGTGCCATCAGTGATCCAGCAGGGGGTCGGGAGACCCAGTACTTC.

V gene TRBV6-1 combines with J gene TRBJ2-1; a possible D gene is TRBD2 (5 bases). CDR1 is MNHNS and CDR2 is SASEGT in the germline V gene. Trimming pared 6 bases from V and 0 bases from J, leaving 12 bases between. The CDR3 is 15 residues long. CDR3 sequence (DNA): TGTGCCAGCAGCCAGCAGCGGAGCTCCTACAATGAGCAGTTCTTC. It encodes CASSQQRSSYNEQFF.

J is TRBJ2-2 and V is TRBV5-5; possibly TRBD2 for D (6 bases). The CDR3 runs 17 residues. Trimming took off 3 bases at V and 2 bases at J, with 17 bases between the two ends. CDR1 is SGHKS and CDR2 is YYEKEE in the germline V gene (reference sequence). DNA of the CDR3: TGTGCCAGCAGCTGGAGGGCGGTAGAGGCCAACACCGGGGAGCTGTTTTTT. Protein: CASSWRAVEANTGELFF.

This clone has just a few counts. The rearrangement uses TRBV27 and TRBJ2-1; D is perhaps TRBD2 (5 bases). Germline lookup yields CDR1 MNHEY and CDR2 SMNVEV (reference sequence). The CDR3 covers 15 residues. Trimming shortened V by 7 bases and J by 8 bases, and 21 bases separated the two germline ends. The CDR3 coding sequence is TGTGCCAGCACTTTGACTACTCATCCCGGCGATGAGCAGTTCTTC. This translates into CASTLTTHPGDEQFF.

The chain is built from TRBV28 and TRBJ2-7; 7 bases fit TRBD1. The junction had 15 bases not matched to a gene; V was cut back by 6 bases and J by 7 bases. In germline, CDR1 is MDHEN, CDR2 SYDVKM. CDR3 size: 15 residues. This CDR3 reads CASSGLGQASGEQYF. As DNA, the CDR3 is TGTGCCAGCAGCGGCCTCGGACAGGCGTCAGGTGAGCAGTACTTC. The full variable domain, rest sourced from reference TRBV28 and TRBJ2-7, is DVKVTQSSRYLVKRTGEKVFLECVQDMDHENMFWYRQDPGLGLRLIYFSYDVKMKEKGDIPEGYSVSREKKERFSLILESASTNQTSMYLCASSGLGQASGEQYFGPGTRLTVT.

This chain uses TRBV6-6 with TRBJ2-1; 8 positions agree with TRBD2. The germline V gene has CDR1 MNHNY and CDR2 SVGAGI (reference sequence). The CDR3 sequence is 13 residues long. V was clipped by 3 bases and J by 14 bases; unmatched bases: 9. DNA of the CDR3: TGTGCCAGCAGTTATCCCCAAGGAGCGGGAGAGTTCTTC. Translation: CASSYPQGAGEFF.

Here the CDR3 DNA reads TGTGCCAGCAGCAAAAGTGGGGGATGGGAGCAGTACTTC. Translated, it gives CASSKSGGWEQYF. This sequence joins TRBV21-1 and TRBJ2-7. TRBV21-1 is a pseudogene. There are 13 residues in the CDR3.

V gene TRBV4-2 combines with J gene TRBJ2-7; D is ambiguous. V was pared by 1 base and J by 6 bases, with 10 bases between. CDR1 is LGHNA and CDR2 is YNFKEQ in the germline V gene. This CDR3 is 13 amino acids long. DNA of the CDR3: TGTGCCAGCAGCCAAGTTGTAGCCCTCGAGCAGTACTTC. It is translated as CASSQVVALEQYF.

The genes are TRBV25-1 and TRBJ1-4; no clear D gene. Germline lookup yields CDR1 MGHDK and CDR2 SYGVNS. The CDR3 spans 14 residues. Trimming took off 2 bases at V and 8 bases at J, with 12 bases between the two ends. The CDR3 DNA reads TGTGCCAGCAGTGAAGCGGGGTCTGGGGAAAAACTGTTTTTT. Translating it yields CASSEAGSGEKLFF.

The chain uses TRBV19 and TRBJ1-1; D perhaps matches TRBD1 (6 bases). V lost 8 bases to trimming and J lost 0 bases, with 16 bases between them. This CDR3 spans 15 amino acids. The V gene's germline CDR1 is LNHDA and CDR2 SQIVND (reference sequence). This chain's CDR3 is CASQLHGGLNTEAFF. The CDR3 nucleotides read TGTGCCAGTCAGTTACACGGGGGCTTGAACACTGAAGCTTTCTTT.

The chain combines TRBV4-2 with TRBJ2-1, with 10 bases that match TRBD2. Germline-derived CDR1 and CDR2 are LGHNA and YNFKEQ. The V and J ends lost 4 bases and 8 bases, in that order; junction bases with no gene match: 8. This CDR3 region has 15 residues. The CDR3 region is CASSPSGSGIDEQFF. The CDR3 nucleotides read TGTGCCAGCAGCCCTAGCGGGAGTGGTATCGATGAGCAGTTCTTC.

The chain recombines TRBV21-1 with TRBJ2-7; the table's D gene call, TRBD2, was not cross checked with the DNA. TRBV21-1 is deemed a pseudogene. The CDR3 is 14 amino acids. CDR3 sequence reads: CASSPPPLPYEQYF. Written as DNA, the CDR3 is TGTGCCAGCAGCCCCCCCCCGCTACCCTACGAGCAGTACTTC.

This chain connects TRBV7-3 to TRBJ2-3; tentative D call: TRBD1 (5 bases). The CDR3 sequence is 15 residues long. Per the germline V gene, CDR1 is SGHTA and CDR2 is FQGTGA. The V end was cut by 8 bases, the J end by 2 bases, with 17 bases between. In DNA form, the CDR3 reads TGTGCCAGCGGTCTTGGGGCCCGCTCCACAGATACGCAGTATTTT. Its protein is CASGLGARSTDTQYF.

Relative to its sample, this clone is medium-sized. The chain has TRBV30 and TRBJ1-2; D is unresolved. This CDR3 region has 12 residues. The V end lost 2 bases, the J end lost 4 bases, and 8 bases lay between the germline ends. Germline values: CDR1 GTSNPN, CDR2 SVGIG (reference sequence). The CDR3 loop reads CAWSSVGYGYTF. The CDR3 bases are TGTGCCTGGAGTTCAGTTGGCTATGGCTACACCTTC.

The chain uses TRBV28 and TRBJ2-1, with TRBD1 identical over 9 bases. Unmatched junction bases numbered 12, after V lost 7 bases and J lost 5 bases. Germline CDR1 reads MDHEN; CDR2 reads SYDVKM. This CDR3 spans 16 amino acids. CDR3 sequence (DNA): TGTGCCAGCAAAGAGGGGGGGACAGGGAGTCACAATGAGCAGTTCTTC. Protein: CASKEGGTGSHNEQFF.

The V and J genes are TRBV5-1 and TRBJ1-5; 10 nucleotides agree with TRBD1. V was pared by 0 bases and J by 6 bases, with 6 bases of the junction left unmatched. The CDR3 extends over 16 amino acids. Germline CDR1 is SGHRS and CDR2 is YFSETQ. The DNA for the CDR3 is TGCGCCAGCAGCTTGGGCCCAGGACAGGGGGTTCAGCCCCAGCATTTT. Protein sequence: CASSLGPGQGVQPQHF.

The sample holds one count of this clone. The V and J genes are TRBV29-1 and TRBJ2-1; 9 bases agree with TRBD1. Germline CDR1 and CDR2: SQVTM and ANQGSEA. V was clipped by 6 bases and J by 4 bases; unmatched bases: 4. The CDR3 sequence is 13 residues long. CDR3 protein: CSVETGGYNEQFF. The CDR3 region has the DNA TGCAGCGTAGAGACAGGGGGTTACAATGAGCAGTTCTTC.

The chain is built from TRBV7-3 and TRBJ2-6; tentatively, D is TRBD1 (5 bases). From germline, CDR1 is SGHTA and CDR2 FQGTGA. V was pared by 2 bases and J by 0 bases, with 14 bases between. The length of the CDR3 is 18 residues. The chain's CDR3 is CASSLRGQGDSGANVLTF. CDR3 bases: TGTGCCAGCAGCTTACGAGGCCAAGGGGACTCTGGGGCCAACGTCCTGACTTTC.

This clone has more than one count but fewer than ten. This chain uses TRBV19 with TRBJ1-1, with D perhaps TRBD1 (6 bases). The CDR3 loop spans 14 amino acids. Trimming took off 4 bases at V and 5 bases at J, with 14 bases between the two ends. Germline loops: CDR1 LNHDA, CDR2 SQIVND (reference sequence). As DNA, the CDR3 is TGTGCCAGTAGTACCCAACCGGGGGCGACTGAAGCTTTCTTT. Its protein product is CASSTQPGATEAFF.

The gene calls are TRBV6-5 and TRBJ1-3; D is unresolved. The length of the CDR3 is 15 residues. V lost 0 bases and J 6 bases, leaving 12 bases between the germline ends. CDR1 MNHEY and CDR2 SVGAGI come from the germline V gene. CDR3 in amino acids: CASSYSTQNPNTIYF. DNA of the CDR3: TGTGCCAGCAGTTACTCGACGCAGAACCCAAACACCATATATTTT.

The V gene is TRBV27, the J gene TRBJ1-1; no reliable D call. Trimming took 2 bases from V and 2 from J, leaving 9 bases between them. The CDR3 is made up of 14 amino acids. CDR1 is MNHEY and CDR2 is SMNVEV in the germline V gene (reference sequence). The CDR3 DNA is TGTGCCAGCAGTTTAGCGCCCCTTAACACTGAAGCTTTCTTT. Translated: CASSLAPLNTEAFF.

This clone was recorded a few times. This rearrangement joins TRBV5-1 to TRBJ1-5; no firm D call. The CDR3 is 14 amino acids. The V gene lost 4 bases and the J gene lost 2 bases, with 10 bases spanning the gap. CDR1 is SGHRS, CDR2 YFSETQ, per germline. CDR3 sequence reads: CASSPDRGNQPQHF. The DNA of the CDR3 is TGCGCCAGCAGCCCGGATAGGGGCAATCAGCCCCAGCATTTT. The whole variable domain, filled in from reference TRBV5-1 and TRBJ1-5, reads KAGVTQTPRYLIKTRGQQVTLSCSPISGHRSVSWYQQTPGQGLQFLFEYFSETQRNKGNFPGRFSGRQFSNSRSEMNVSTLELGDSALYLCASSPDRGNQPQHFGDGTRLSIL.

This chain connects TRBV19 to TRBJ1-1, with D possibly TRBD1 on 5 matching bases. V was shortened by 7 bases and J by 3 bases, with 15 bases between the two germline ends. Germline-derived CDR1 and CDR2 are LNHDA and SQIVND (reference sequence). The CDR3 is made up of 14 amino acids. CDR3 sequence: CASKRAGWDTEAFF. The CDR3 DNA is TGTGCCAGTAAAAGGGCAGGGTGGGACACTGAAGCTTTCTTT.

CDR3 residues: CASSALSGWDEKLFF. The CDR3 DNA reads as TGTGCCAGCAGCGCCCTCTCCGGGTGGGATGAAAAACTGTTTTTT. The chain links TRBV9 to TRBJ1-4; no clear D. CDR1 is SGDLS, CDR2 YYNGEE, per germline. The CDR3 has 15 amino acids. Trimming took 3 bases from V and 6 from J, leaving 15 bases between them.

The count of this clone is one. The chain employs TRBV7-2 and TRBJ2-1; no clear D gene. This CDR3 spans 13 amino acids. Looked up from germline, CDR1 is SGHTA and CDR2 is FQGNSA. Trimming removed 5 bases from V and 9 bases from J, with 14 bases in between. The CDR3 region is CASSSGVSPEQFF. The CDR3 bases are TGTGCCAGCAGCAGTGGGGTAAGTCCTGAGCAGTTCTTC.

The J gene is TRBJ2-1, the V gene TRBV5-4; 9 bases line up with TRBD1. J lost 5 bases, V lost 4 bases, and 7 bases had no gene match. Germline values: CDR1 SGHNT, CDR2 YYREEE (reference sequence). The CDR3 is 15 amino acids. The CDR3: CASSLGQGYHNEQFF. CDR3 bases: TGTGCCAGCAGCCTAGGACAGGGGTACCACAATGAGCAGTTCTTC.

J is TRBJ2-7 and V is TRBV6-5; D possibly corresponds to TRBD1 (6 bases). V was trimmed by 8 bases and J by 5 bases, leaving 10 bases between them. CDR1 and CDR2 from the germline V gene are MNHEY and SVGAGI. The CDR3 is 11 residues long. The CDR3 loop reads CASQTGNEQYF. CDR3 bases: TGTGCCAGCCAAACAGGGAACGAGCAGTACTTC.